This TCR beta chain was retrieved from a study of blood T cell repertoires in COVID-19. The overall study: Acute-phase and convalescent COVID-19 samples originated in the United States, Italy and Spain. Nucleic acid was either cDNA or gDNA, and it came from T cells, B-cell-depleted T cells, or PBMCs.

In the authors' methods: Amplification with reference gene primers provided the estimates of nucleated cell counts. Sequenced by immunoSEQ multiplex PCR; TCRdb stores in-frame clones only, minus some. The DNA gave D and trimming, while V, J and clone size come from that table. The sample carries under 140,000 clones, about 70% recorded once. Germline CDR1 reads SQVTM; CDR2 reads ANQGSEA. Between the trimmed V and J ends, which lost 4 bases and 8 bases, there was a span of 14 bases. There are 12 residues in the CDR3. The TCR was taken from an older woman with acute or convalescent COVID-19. The specimen sequenced was peripheral blood. This chain joins TRBV29-1 and TRBJ1-2, with D unresolved. CDR3 nucleotide sequence: TGCAGCGTTGCGAAGCGAAACCAGGGCTACACCTTC. Translated, it gives CSVAKRNQGYTF.